This TCR beta chain stems from a study of T cells after posttransplantation cyclophosphamide. Study outcomes and limitations: Recipient CMV seropositivity and CMV reactivation strongly tracked TRB clonality.

The CDR3 loop spans 15 amino acids. Deletions cut 0 bases from V and 0 bases from J, with 11 bases between. Germline values: CDR1 GTSNPN, CDR2 SVGIG (reference sequence). This clone has more than one count but fewer than ten. Its antigen is not identified. Clones were sequenced by immunoSEQ multiplex PCR, and TCRdb holds only the in-frame ones, with some missing. The repertoire has some 27,000 clones, 86% of them found once; the top ten carry 2.5% to 4%. This TCR came from a man in his forties or fifties. Input material: PBMCs. The J gene is TRBJ1-2, the V gene TRBV30; a weak D match, TRBD1 (5 bases). In DNA form, the CDR3 reads TGTGCCTGGAGTGTTAAGACAGCTACTAACTATGGCTACACCTTC. Amino acids: CAWSVKTATNYGYTF.